This T cell receptor beta chain was sequenced in a study of CD4 T cells in relation to SARS-CoV-2 and coronaviruses. Across the whole study: Crossreactive spike epitopes shared across donors were mapped to their HLA restriction.

V shed 5 bases and J shed 3 bases, with 15 bases lying between them. Germline V gene sequence: CDR1 MDHEN, CDR2 SYDVKM. This CDR3 has 15 amino acids. CD4+ T cells from unexposed donors were obtained before the COVID-19 pandemic (2011-2018). Study-wide findings and caveats: Crossreactive clones expanded significantly less to SARS-CoV-2 than monoreactive clones.

Deep TCR-beta sequencing used DNA from uncultured naive and memory CD4+ T cells. Produced via immunoSEQ multiplex PCR; TCRdb's table is partial and in-frame only. Seen here are 60,000 to 65,000 clones, approximately 94% observed once, and the top ten hold roughly 0.14%. On this clone itself: Its antigen is not identified.

The sequenced material came from naive CD4+ T cells from PBMCs. Subset described: naive CD4+ T cells isolated by negative enrichment. The chain couples TRBV28 to TRBJ2-3; the D is unclear. This receptor was taken from a human donor in good health. DNA of the CDR3: TGTGCCAGCAGTCCCGCCACCTCGGTAACAGATACGCAGTATTTT. This gives the protein CASSPATSVTDTQYF.